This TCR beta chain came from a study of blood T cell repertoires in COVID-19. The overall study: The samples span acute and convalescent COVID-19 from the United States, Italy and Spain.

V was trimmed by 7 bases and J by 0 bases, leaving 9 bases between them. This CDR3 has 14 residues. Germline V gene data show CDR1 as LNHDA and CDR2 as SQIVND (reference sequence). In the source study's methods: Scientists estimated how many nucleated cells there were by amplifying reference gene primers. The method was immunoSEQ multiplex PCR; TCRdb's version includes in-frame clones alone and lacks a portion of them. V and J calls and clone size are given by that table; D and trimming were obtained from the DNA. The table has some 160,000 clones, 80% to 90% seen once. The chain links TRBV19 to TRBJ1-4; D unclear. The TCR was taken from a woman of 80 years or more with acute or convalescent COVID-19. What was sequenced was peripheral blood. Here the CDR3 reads CASKAQTTNEKLFF. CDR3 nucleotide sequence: TGTGCCAGTAAAGCACAGACAACTAATGAAAAACTGTTTTTT.